These T cell receptor beta chains were read from a single sample in a study of CD8+ T cells in alopecia areata. Libraries were prepared by immunoSEQ multiplex PCR; TCRdb keeps only in-frame clonotypes and omits some of them. The sample has more than 200,000 clones; 40% to 45% are singletons. Sequencing used CD4+ T cells sorted from blood, obtained at roughly week 36, from a patient treated with tofacitinib. The receptors here all came from a human donor with alopecia areata. The CDR3 runs from the conserved cysteine through the conserved F or W. The order of the fields is J gene, D gene, clone size, V gene, CDR3 protein, CDR3 DNA. The D gene is left open where the match is weak. Not all rows give a size; the values are once, few, many and, for expanded clones, a class.

j_gene: TRBJ2-7; d_gene: TRBD1; abundance: -; v_gene: TRBV9; CDR3aa: CASSVGKGQGHEQYF; CDR3nt: TGTGCCAGCAGCGTAGGAAAGGGACAGGGCCACGAGCAGTACTTC
j_gene: TRBJ2-1; d_gene: -; abundance: few; v_gene: TRBV7-2; CDR3aa: CASSLVGTSYNEQFF; CDR3nt: TGTGCCAGCAGCTTAGTAGGGACAAGTTACAATGAGCAGTTCTTC
j_gene: TRBJ2-2; d_gene: -; abundance: -; v_gene: TRBV2; CDR3aa: CASRAVLSELFF; CDR3nt: TGTGCCAGCAGGGCGGTCCTCTCGGAGCTGTTTTTT
j_gene: TRBJ2-5; d_gene: -; abundance: once; v_gene: TRBV7-8; CDR3aa: CASSRTRETQYF; CDR3nt: TGTGCCAGCAGCCGCACGCGGGAGACCCAGTACTTC
j_gene: TRBJ1-2; d_gene: -; abundance: few; v_gene: TRBV14; CDR3aa: CASSQLSHAYGYTF; CDR3nt: TGTGCCAGCAGCCAACTGTCACACGCCTATGGCTACACCTTC
j_gene: TRBJ2-7; d_gene: -; abundance: -; v_gene: TRBV2; CDR3aa: CASSDRDTGFYEQYF; CDR3nt: TGTGCCAGCAGTGACCGGGACACAGGGTTCTACGAGCAGTACTTC
j_gene: TRBJ2-1; d_gene: -; abundance: -; v_gene: TRBV27; CDR3aa: CASSFGRSSYNEQFF; CDR3nt: TGTGCCAGCAGTTTCGGAAGGTCCTCCTACAATGAGCAGTTCTTC
j_gene: TRBJ2-1; d_gene: -; abundance: -; v_gene: TRBV30; CDR3aa: CAWSVGYGNEQFF; CDR3nt: TGTGCCTGGAGTGTTGGATACGGCAATGAGCAGTTCTTC
j_gene: TRBJ2-7; d_gene: TRBD2; abundance: few; v_gene: TRBV7-9; CDR3aa: CASSLGLAHEQYF; CDR3nt: TGTGCCAGCAGCTTGGGACTAGCCCACGAGCAGTACTTC
j_gene: TRBJ2-5; d_gene: TRBD1; abundance: -; v_gene: TRBV30; CDR3aa: CAWALGQGETQYF; CDR3nt: TGTGCCTGGGCCCTGGGACAGGGGGAGACCCAGTACTTC
j_gene: TRBJ2-7; d_gene: -; abundance: -; v_gene: TRBV9; CDR3aa: CASSPQDGTAYEQYF; CDR3nt: TGTGCCAGCAGCCCTCAGGATGGGACGGCCTACGAGCAGTACTTC
j_gene: TRBJ1-1; d_gene: -; abundance: few; v_gene: TRBV18; CDR3aa: CASSPTLDGLAEAFF; CDR3nt: TGTGCCAGCTCACCGACCCTTGACGGACTAGCTGAAGCTTTCTTT
j_gene: TRBJ2-7; d_gene: -; abundance: many; v_gene: TRBV9; CDR3aa: CASSVQVVSEQYF; CDR3nt: TGTGCCAGCAGCGTACAGGTCGTAAGCGAGCAGTACTTC
j_gene: TRBJ2-5; d_gene: TRBD2; abundance: few; v_gene: TRBV11-1; CDR3aa: CASSTGSSGRTQYF; CDR3nt: TGTGCCAGCAGCACCGGATCTAGCGGGAGGACCCAGTACTTC
j_gene: TRBJ2-6; d_gene: -; abundance: few; v_gene: TRBV9; CDR3aa: CASSVASGANVLTF; CDR3nt: TGTGCCAGCAGCGTAGCTTCTGGGGCCAACGTCCTGACTTTC
j_gene: TRBJ2-5; d_gene: TRBD2; abundance: -; v_gene: TRBV15; CDR3aa: CATSRGTSGSQETQYF; CDR3nt: TGTGCCACCAGCAGAGGGACTAGCGGGAGTCAAGAGACCCAGTACTTC
j_gene: TRBJ2-1; d_gene: -; abundance: -; v_gene: TRBV2; CDR3aa: CASNEGRKPTEQFF; CDR3nt: TGTGCCAGCAATGAGGGTAGGAAACCAACCGAGCAGTTCTTC
j_gene: TRBJ2-7; d_gene: TRBD1; abundance: -; v_gene: TRBV7-9; CDR3aa: CASSLVTGLRLPYEQYF; CDR3nt: TGTGCCAGCAGCTTAGTGACAGGGCTGAGACTACCCTACGAGCAGTACTTC
j_gene: TRBJ2-5; d_gene: -; abundance: -; v_gene: TRBV5-1; CDR3aa: CASNRDLGLETQYF; CDR3nt: TGCGCCAGCAACCGGGACCTGGGACTGGAGACCCAGTACTTC
j_gene: TRBJ2-7; d_gene: -; abundance: once; v_gene: TRBV4-1; CDR3aa: CASSQGFLGGSFEQQGVWNTF; CDR3nt: TGCGCCAGCAGCCAAGGGTTCTTAGGCGGGAGCTTCGAGCAACAGGGTGTCTGGAATACCTTC
j_gene: TRBJ2-3; d_gene: -; abundance: -; v_gene: TRBV29-1; CDR3aa: CSVGPGVSTDTQYF; CDR3nt: TGCAGCGTTGGTCCAGGGGTGAGCACAGATACGCAGTATTTT
j_gene: TRBJ2-7; d_gene: TRBD2; abundance: -; v_gene: TRBV29-1; CDR3aa: CSAGGGAYEQYF; CDR3nt: TGCAGCGCTGGTGGGGGGGCCTACGAGCAGTACTTC
j_gene: TRBJ1-1; d_gene: -; abundance: -; v_gene: TRBV29-1; CDR3aa: CSALQGNTEAFF; CDR3nt: TGCAGCGCCTTACAGGGTAACACTGAAGCTTTCTTT
j_gene: TRBJ1-3; d_gene: TRBD1; abundance: -; v_gene: TRBV2; CDR3aa: CASSPDRSSGNTIYF; CDR3nt: TGTGCCAGCAGTCCGGACAGGTCCTCTGGAAACACCATATATTTT
j_gene: TRBJ2-7; d_gene: -; abundance: -; v_gene: TRBV7-9; CDR3aa: CASSRNYEQYF; CDR3nt: TGTGCCAGCAGCCGGAACTACGAGCAGTACTTC
j_gene: TRBJ1-5; d_gene: TRBD1; abundance: many; v_gene: TRBV28; CDR3aa: CASSSRTGGGQPQHF; CDR3nt: TGTGCCAGCAGTTCCCGAACAGGGGGCGGTCAGCCCCAGCATTTT
j_gene: TRBJ2-7; d_gene: -; abundance: -; v_gene: TRBV5-1; CDR3aa: CASSLGAGTSSEQYF; CDR3nt: TGCGCCAGCAGCTTGGGTGCCGGGACATCGTCCGAGCAGTACTTC
j_gene: TRBJ2-3; d_gene: TRBD2; abundance: -; v_gene: TRBV7-9; CDR3aa: CASSPPGLAGGDTQYF; CDR3nt: TGTGCCAGCAGCCCTCCGGGACTAGCGGGAGGGGATACGCAGTATTTT
j_gene: TRBJ2-1; d_gene: TRBD2; abundance: -; v_gene: TRBV23-1; CDR3aa: CASSQVAGGPGYNEQFF; CDR3nt: TGCGCCAGCAGTCAAGTAGCGGGAGGGCCGGGGTACAATGAGCAGTTCTTC
j_gene: TRBJ2-5; d_gene: -; abundance: -; v_gene: TRBV7-3; CDR3aa: CASSLLRLASHKETQYF; CDR3nt: TGTGCCAGCAGCTTATTACGGCTAGCGAGTCATAAAGAGACCCAGTACTTC
j_gene: TRBJ1-5; d_gene: -; abundance: -; v_gene: TRBV28; CDR3aa: CASSSGGSNQPQHF; CDR3nt: TGTGCCAGCAGTTCCGGAGGTAGCAATCAGCCCCAGCATTTT
j_gene: TRBJ2-3; d_gene: -; abundance: -; v_gene: TRBV28; CDR3aa: CASSHLTGASSTDTQYF; CDR3nt: TGTGCCAGCAGTCACCTTACTGGGGCCTCTAGCACCGATACGCAGTATTTT
j_gene: TRBJ1-5; d_gene: -; abundance: -; v_gene: TRBV4-1; CDR3aa: CASSSRVGNFQPQHF; CDR3nt: TGCGCCAGCAGTTCTCGGGTCGGAAACTTTCAGCCCCAGCATTTT
j_gene: TRBJ2-3; d_gene: -; abundance: few; v_gene: TRBV9; CDR3aa: CASSEGSHTDTQYF; CDR3nt: TGTGCCAGCAGCGAAGGCAGTCACACAGATACGCAGTATTTT
j_gene: TRBJ1-1; d_gene: -; abundance: few; v_gene: TRBV5-8; CDR3aa: CASSPFSNTEAFF; CDR3nt: TGTGCCAGCAGCCCATTCAGCAACACTGAAGCTTTCTTT